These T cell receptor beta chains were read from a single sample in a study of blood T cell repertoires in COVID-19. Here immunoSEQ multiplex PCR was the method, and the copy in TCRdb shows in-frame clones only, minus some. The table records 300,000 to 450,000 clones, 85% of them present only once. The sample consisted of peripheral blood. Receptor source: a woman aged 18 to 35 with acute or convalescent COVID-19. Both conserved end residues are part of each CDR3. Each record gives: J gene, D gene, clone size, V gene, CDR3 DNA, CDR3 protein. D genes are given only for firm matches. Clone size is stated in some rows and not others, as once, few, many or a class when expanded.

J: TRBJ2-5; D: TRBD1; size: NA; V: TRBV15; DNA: TGTGCCACCAGCAGGAAATACAGGGGATCGTACCAAGAGACCCAGTACTTC; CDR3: CATSRKYRGSYQETQYF
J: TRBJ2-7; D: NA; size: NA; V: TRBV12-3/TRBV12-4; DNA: TGTGCCAGCAGTCCTCGGGGCGAGCAGTACTTC; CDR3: CASSPRGEQYF
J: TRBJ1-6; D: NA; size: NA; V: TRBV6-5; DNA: TGTGCCAGCAGTTACTCGACCAGGAATAATTCACCCCTCCACTTT; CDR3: CASSYSTRNNSPLHF
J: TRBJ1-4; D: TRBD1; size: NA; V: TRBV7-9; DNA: TGTGCCAGCAGCTTTGGACAGGGGGCTCGGGTTGAAAAACTGTTTTTT; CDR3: CASSFGQGARVEKLFF
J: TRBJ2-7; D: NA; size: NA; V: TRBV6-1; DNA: TGTGCCAGCAGTGAAGTGGCCATCTACGAGCAGTACTTC; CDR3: CASSEVAIYEQYF
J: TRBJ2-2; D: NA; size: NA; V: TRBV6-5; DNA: TGTGCCAGCAGCCCCCTAGCGAGTACCGGGGAGCTGTTTTTT; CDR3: CASSPLASTGELFF
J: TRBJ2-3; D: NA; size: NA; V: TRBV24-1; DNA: TGTGCCACCAGTGATTTCAGCAAGGCGGACAAACACACAGATACGCAGTATTTT; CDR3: CATSDFSKADKHTDTQYF
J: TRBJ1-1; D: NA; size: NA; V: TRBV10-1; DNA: TGCGCCAGCAGGGAGGGGCGAGACACTGAAGCTTTCTTT; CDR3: CASREGRDTEAFF
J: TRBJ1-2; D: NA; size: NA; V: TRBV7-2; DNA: TGTGCCAGCAGCCCACGCCGGGGGGAAGTTTATGGCTACACCTTC; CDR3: CASSPRRGEVYGYTF
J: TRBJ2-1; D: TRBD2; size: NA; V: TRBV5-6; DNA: TGTGCCAGCAGCCTCCCCGGGACTAGCGGGGGGTACAATGAGCAGTTCTTC; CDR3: CASSLPGTSGGYNEQFF
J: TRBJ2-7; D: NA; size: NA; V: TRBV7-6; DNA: TGTGCCAGCAGCTTAGTGGCAGGGATACGCTACGAGCAGTACTTC; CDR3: CASSLVAGIRYEQYF
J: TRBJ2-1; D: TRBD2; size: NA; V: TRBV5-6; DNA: TGTGCCAGCAGCGTTAGAGCGGGAGTAGGTTACAATGAGCAGTTCTTC; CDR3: CASSVRAGVGYNEQFF
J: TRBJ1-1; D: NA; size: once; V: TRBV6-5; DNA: TGTGCCAGCAGAGGTCGGGATGGCATGAACACTGAAGCTTTCTTT; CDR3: CASRGRDGMNTEAFF
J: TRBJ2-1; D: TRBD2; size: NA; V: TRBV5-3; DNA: TGTGCCAGAAGCTTGGCTAGCGGGAACAATGAGCAGTTCTTC; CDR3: CARSLASGNNEQFF
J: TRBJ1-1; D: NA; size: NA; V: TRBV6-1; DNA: TGTGCCAGCAGTGAAAGGTACAGTGCCACTGAAGCTTTCTTT; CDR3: CASSERYSATEAFF
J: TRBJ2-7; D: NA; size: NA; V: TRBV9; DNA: TGTGCCAGCAGCCCCACAGGGGAGGCCTACGAGCAGTACTTC; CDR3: CASSPTGEAYEQYF
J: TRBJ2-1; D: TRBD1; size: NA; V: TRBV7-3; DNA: TGTGCCAGCAGTTACGGACAGGCCGCCTACAATGAGCAGTTCTTC; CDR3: CASSYGQAAYNEQFF
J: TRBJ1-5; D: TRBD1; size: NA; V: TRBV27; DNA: TGTGCCAGCAGGACAGGGGGCAGCAATCAGCCCCAGCATTTT; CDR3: CASRTGGSNQPQHF
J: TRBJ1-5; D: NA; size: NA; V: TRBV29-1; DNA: TGCAGCGTTGGGACAGACCTATATAGCAATCAGCCCCAGCATTTT; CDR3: CSVGTDLYSNQPQHF
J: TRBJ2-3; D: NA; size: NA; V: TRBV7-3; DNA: TGTGCCAGCAGCGCGCAAACGGGGACAGATACGCAGTATTTT; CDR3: CASSAQTGTDTQYF
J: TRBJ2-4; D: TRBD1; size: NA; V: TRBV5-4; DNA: TGTGCCAGCAGCTTGGCCCAGGGGGCTGCAAACATTCAGTACTTC; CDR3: CASSLAQGAANIQYF
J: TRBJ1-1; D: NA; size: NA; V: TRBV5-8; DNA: TGTGCCAGCAGCTTCCGGGGAGGGGACACTGAAGCTTTCTTT; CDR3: CASSFRGGDTEAFF
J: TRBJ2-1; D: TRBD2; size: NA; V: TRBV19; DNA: TGTGCCAGTACTCCGACTAGCGGGAGAGGGAATGAGCAGTTCTTC; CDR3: CASTPTSGRGNEQFF
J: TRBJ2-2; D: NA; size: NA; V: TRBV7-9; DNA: TGTGCCTTCCAAACAGTAACGAACACCGGGGAGCTGTTTTTT; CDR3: CAFQTVTNTGELFF
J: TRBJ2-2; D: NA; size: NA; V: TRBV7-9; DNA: TGTGCCAGCAGCCCAGGCGGGTTAGCGGCTATACGGTGGGAGCTGTTTTTT; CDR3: CASSPGGLAAIRWELFF
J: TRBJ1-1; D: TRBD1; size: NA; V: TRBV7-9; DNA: TGTGCCAGCAGCTTCACAGGGGGAGAAGCTTTCTTT; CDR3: CASSFTGGEAFF